The source of this TCR beta chain is a study of blood T cells in healthy people across ages. This CDR3 spans 15 amino acids. Germline V gene data show CDR1 as SGHRS and CDR2 as YFSETQ. Trimming stripped 4 bases from V and 5 bases from J, with 18 bases between. Using a J-beta primer mix together with a sample-barcoded 5' primer, a second PCR was run for 7 to 11 cycles. TCRdb reprocessed the 5' RACE reads via MiXCR and lists one record per CDR3 protein. Of roughly 680,000 distinct CDR3 sequences in the sample, around 52% are singletons; the top ten hold about 13%. Findings of the study overall: There was no known CMV status for donors, so expanded clonotype changes were possibly confounded. Significant beta diversity loss was already apparent by age around 36, declining roughly linearly.

For this clonotype: The antigen is not known.

V gene TRBV5-1 combines with J gene TRBJ1-2; the D gene is possibly TRBD1 (6 bases). This clonotype was sampled from an elderly woman in good health. Sequencing input: blood. The CDR3 loop is CASSPKTGTSYGYTF. Written as DNA, the CDR3 is TGCGCCAGCAGCCCGAAAACCGGGACATCTTATGGCTACACCTTC.